This T cell receptor beta chain was captured in a study of blood T cell repertoires in COVID-19. Assay used: immunoSEQ multiplex PCR; TCRdb lists only in-frame clones, some missing. Here the sample spans 200,000 to 250,000 clones, over 75% being singletons. Sequencing was performed on PBMCs or T cells enriched from blood (not recorded which). The origin of this receptor is a woman in her twenties or thirties who had been exposed to COVID-19.

The CDR3 reads CASSWDRGYTIYF. The CDR3 DNA follows: TGTGCCAGCAGTTGGGACAGGGGGTACACCATATATTTT. The genes are TRBV6-5 and TRBJ1-3, with TRBD1 matching 11 bases. The V segment lost 4 bases and the J segment 8 bases; nucleotides outside the gene matches: 1. Germline lookup yields CDR1 MNHEY and CDR2 SVGAGI. This CDR3 region has 13 residues.